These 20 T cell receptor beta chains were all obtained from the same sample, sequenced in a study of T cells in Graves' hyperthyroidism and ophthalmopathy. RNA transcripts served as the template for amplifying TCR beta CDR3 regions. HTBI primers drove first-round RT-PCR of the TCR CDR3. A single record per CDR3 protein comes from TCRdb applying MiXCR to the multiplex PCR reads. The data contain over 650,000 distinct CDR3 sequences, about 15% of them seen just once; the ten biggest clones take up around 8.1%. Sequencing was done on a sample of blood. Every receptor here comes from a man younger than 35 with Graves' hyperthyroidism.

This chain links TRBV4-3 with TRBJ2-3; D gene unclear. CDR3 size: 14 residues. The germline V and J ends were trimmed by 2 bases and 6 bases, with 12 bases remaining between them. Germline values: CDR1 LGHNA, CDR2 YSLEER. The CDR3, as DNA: TGCGCCAGCAGCCAAACCTTCTCCGAGGATACGCAGTATTTT. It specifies CASSQTFSEDTQYF.

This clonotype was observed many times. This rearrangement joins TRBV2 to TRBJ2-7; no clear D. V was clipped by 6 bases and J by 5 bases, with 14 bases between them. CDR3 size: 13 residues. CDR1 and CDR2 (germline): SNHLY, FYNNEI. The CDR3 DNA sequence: TGTGCCAGCAGGCCCCCGGTAGGAAACGAGCAGTACTTC. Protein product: CASRPPVGNEQYF.

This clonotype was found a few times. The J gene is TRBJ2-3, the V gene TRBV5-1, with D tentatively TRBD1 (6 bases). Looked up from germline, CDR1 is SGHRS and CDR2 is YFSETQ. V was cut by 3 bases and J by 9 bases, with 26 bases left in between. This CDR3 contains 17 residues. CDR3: CASSYTPQGTSTGTQYF. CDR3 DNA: TGCGCCAGCAGCTATACCCCGCAGGGGACCTCCACAGGAACGCAGTATTTT.

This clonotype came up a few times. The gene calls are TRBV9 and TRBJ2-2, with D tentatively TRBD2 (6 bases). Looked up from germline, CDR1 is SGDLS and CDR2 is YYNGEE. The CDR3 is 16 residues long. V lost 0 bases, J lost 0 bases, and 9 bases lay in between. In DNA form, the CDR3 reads TGTGCCAGCAGCGTAGTGGGGGGTACGAACACCGGGGAGCTGTTTTTT. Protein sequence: CASSVVGGTNTGELFF.

The CDR3 nucleotides are TGTGCCAGCAGCGTGGGTGACAGGGCTGGGGCCAACGTCCTGACTTTC. Its protein product is CASSVGDRAGANVLTF. This chain connects TRBV9 to TRBJ2-6; 7 bases map to TRBD1. This CDR3 is built from 16 residues. Germline CDR1 reads SGDLS; CDR2 reads YYNGEE. After removal of 2 bases from V and 2 bases from J, the junction contained 4 bases not matched to a gene.

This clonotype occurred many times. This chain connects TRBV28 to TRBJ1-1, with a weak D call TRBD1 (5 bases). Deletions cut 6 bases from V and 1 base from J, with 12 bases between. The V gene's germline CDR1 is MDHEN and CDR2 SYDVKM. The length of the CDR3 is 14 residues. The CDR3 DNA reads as TGTGCCAGCAGCTTCCCGGGGCGGAACACTGAAGCTTTCTTT. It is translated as CASSFPGRNTEAFF. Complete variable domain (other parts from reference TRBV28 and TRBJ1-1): DVKVTQSSRYLVKRTGEKVFLECVQDMDHENMFWYRQDPGLGLRLIYFSYDVKMKEKGDIPEGYSVSREKKERFSLILESASTNQTSMYLCASSFPGRNTEAFFGQGTRLTVV.

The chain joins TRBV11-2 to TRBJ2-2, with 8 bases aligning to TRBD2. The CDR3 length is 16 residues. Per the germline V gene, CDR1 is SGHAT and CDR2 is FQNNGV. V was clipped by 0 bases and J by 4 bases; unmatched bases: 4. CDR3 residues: CASSLDAGGFTGELFF. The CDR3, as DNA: TGTGCCAGCAGCTTAGATGCGGGAGGCTTCACCGGGGAGCTGTTTTTT.

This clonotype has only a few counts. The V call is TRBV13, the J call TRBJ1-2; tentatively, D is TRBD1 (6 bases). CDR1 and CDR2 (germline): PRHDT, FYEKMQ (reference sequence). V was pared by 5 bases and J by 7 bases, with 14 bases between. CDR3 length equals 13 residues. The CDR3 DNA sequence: TGTGCCAGCAGCGTCGACAGGTTCTCTGGCTACACCTTC. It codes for CASSVDRFSGYTF.

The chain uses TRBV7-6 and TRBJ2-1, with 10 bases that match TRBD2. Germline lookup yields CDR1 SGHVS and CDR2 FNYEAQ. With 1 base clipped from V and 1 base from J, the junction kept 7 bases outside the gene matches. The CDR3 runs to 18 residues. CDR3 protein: CASSLEGSGRGSYNEQFF. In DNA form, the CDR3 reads TGTGCCAGCAGCTTAGAAGGAAGCGGGAGGGGGTCCTACAATGAGCAGTTCTTC.

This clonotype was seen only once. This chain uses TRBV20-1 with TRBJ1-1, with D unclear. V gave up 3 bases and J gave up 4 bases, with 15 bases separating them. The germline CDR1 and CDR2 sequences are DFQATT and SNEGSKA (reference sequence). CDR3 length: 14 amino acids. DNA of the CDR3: TGCAGTGCTAGTATAGAGAGCATAGGCACTGAAGCTTTCTTT. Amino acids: CSASIESIGTEAFF.

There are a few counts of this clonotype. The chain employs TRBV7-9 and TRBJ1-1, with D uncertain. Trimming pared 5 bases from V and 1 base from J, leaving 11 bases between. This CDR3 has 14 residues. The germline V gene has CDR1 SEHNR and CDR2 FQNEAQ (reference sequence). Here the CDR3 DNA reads TGTGCCAGCAGCGATTCCCGGCGGAACACTGAAGCTTTCTTT. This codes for CASSDSRRNTEAFF.

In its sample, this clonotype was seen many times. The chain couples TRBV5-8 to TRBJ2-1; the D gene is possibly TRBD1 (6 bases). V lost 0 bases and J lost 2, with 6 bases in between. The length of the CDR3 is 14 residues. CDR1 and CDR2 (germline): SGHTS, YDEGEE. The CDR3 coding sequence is TGTGCCAGCAGCTTGGACAGGGCCTACAATGAGCAGTTCTTC. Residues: CASSLDRAYNEQFF.

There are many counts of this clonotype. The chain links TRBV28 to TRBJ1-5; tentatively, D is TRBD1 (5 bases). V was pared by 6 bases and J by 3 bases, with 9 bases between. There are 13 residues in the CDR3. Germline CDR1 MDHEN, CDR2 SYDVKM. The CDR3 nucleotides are TGTGCCAGCAGGGGCAGGGACAATCAGCCCCAGCATTTT. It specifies CASRGRDNQPQHF.

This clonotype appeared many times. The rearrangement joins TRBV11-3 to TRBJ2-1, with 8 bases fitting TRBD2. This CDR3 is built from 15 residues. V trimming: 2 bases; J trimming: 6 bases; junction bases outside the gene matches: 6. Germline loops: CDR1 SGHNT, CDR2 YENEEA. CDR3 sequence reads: CASSLTVSGVNEQFF. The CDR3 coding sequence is TGTGCCAGCAGCTTAACGGTTAGCGGGGTCAATGAGCAGTTCTTC. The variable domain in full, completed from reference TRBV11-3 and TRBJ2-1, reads EAGVVQSPRYKIIEKKQPVAFWCNPISGHNTLYWYLQNLGQGPELLIRYENEEAVDDSQLPKDRFSAERLKGVDSTLKIQPAELGDSAVYLCASSLTVSGVNEQFFGPGTRLTVL.

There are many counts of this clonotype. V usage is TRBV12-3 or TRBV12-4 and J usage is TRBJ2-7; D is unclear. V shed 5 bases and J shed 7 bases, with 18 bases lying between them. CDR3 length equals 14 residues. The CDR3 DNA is TGTGCCAGCAGTCCCGCCGGCACCTTCGGGGAGCAGTACTTC. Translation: CASSPAGTFGEQYF.

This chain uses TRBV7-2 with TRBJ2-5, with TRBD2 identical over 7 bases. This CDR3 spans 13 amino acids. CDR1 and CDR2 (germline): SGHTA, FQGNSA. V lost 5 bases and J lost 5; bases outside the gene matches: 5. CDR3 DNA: TGTGCCAGCAGCCGTGGGAGGGCCGAGACCCAGTACTTC. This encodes CASSRGRAETQYF.

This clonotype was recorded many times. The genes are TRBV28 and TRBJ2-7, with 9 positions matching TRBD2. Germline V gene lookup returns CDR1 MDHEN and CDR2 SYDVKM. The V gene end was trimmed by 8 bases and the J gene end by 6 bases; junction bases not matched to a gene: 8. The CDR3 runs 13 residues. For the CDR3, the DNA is TGTGCCAGCTATTCCGGCGGGAGGGGCGAGCAGTACTTC. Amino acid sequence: CASYSGGRGEQYF.

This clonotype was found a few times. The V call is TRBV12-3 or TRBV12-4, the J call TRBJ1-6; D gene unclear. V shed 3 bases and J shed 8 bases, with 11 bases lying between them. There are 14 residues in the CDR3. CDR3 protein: CASSFSSWDSPLHF. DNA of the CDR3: TGTGCCAGCAGTTTTTCATCTTGGGATTCACCCCTCCACTTT.

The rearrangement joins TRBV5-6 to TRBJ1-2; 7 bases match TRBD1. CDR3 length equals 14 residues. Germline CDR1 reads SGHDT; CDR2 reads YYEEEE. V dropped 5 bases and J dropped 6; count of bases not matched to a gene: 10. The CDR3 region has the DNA TGTGCCAGCAGATTTAGACAGGGTCAAGATGGCTACACCTTC. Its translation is CASRFRQGQDGYTF. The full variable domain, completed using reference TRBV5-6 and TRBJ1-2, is DAGVTQSPTHLIKTRGQQVTLRCSPKSGHDTVSWYQQALGQGPQFIFQYYEEEERQRGNFPDRFSGHQFPNYSSELNVNALLLGDSALYLCASRFRQGQDGYTFGSGTRLTVV.

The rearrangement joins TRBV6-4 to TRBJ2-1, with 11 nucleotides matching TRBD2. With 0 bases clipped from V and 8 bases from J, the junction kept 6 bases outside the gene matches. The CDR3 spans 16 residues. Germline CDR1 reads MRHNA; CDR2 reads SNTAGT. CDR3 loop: CASSDSTSGSFHEQFF. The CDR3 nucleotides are TGTGCCAGCAGTGACTCTACTAGCGGGAGCTTCCATGAGCAGTTCTTC.